These 5 T cell receptor beta chains were sequenced from one sample in a study of sequential checkpoint blockade in melanoma. The sample's treatment: randomized to nivolumab then ipilimumab (arm A) or the reverse (arm B). This table comes from immunoSEQ multiplex PCR, and its TCRdb copy is limited to in-frame clones, with some not included. The sample carries several thousand clones, 15% to 20% recorded once. This specimen was tumor tissue (inferred from file names), taken from a patient given nivolumab and ipilimumab in sequence. The receptors stem from a human donor with melanoma.

The rearrangement uses TRBV6-7 and TRBJ1-2; a weak D match, TRBD1 (6 bases). TRBV6-7 is labeled an ORF, and its function is uncertain. V lost 4 bases and J lost 7, with 10 bases in between. The CDR3 is made up of 12 amino acids. CDR3 nucleotides: TGTGCCAGCAGTTTTGGGGGCTTTGGCTACACCTTC. It encodes CASSFGGFGYTF.

The table lists this clone with a few counts. The chain is built from TRBV6-8 and TRBJ1-1; possibly TRBD1 for D (6 bases). Germline CDR1 reads MNHGY; CDR2 reads SAAAGT. This CDR3 has 12 residues. V was clipped by 5 bases and J by 3 bases, with 7 bases between them. This CDR3 is CASSGQHTEAFF. The CDR3, as DNA: TGTGCCAGCAGTGGACAGCACACTGAAGCTTTCTTT.

There are a few counts of this clone. The rearrangement uses TRBV19 and TRBJ2-2; possibly TRBD1 or TRBD2 for D (5 bases each). The CDR3 is 13 residues long. Trimming took 6 bases from V and 5 from J, leaving 10 bases between them. Germline V CDR1 and CDR2: LNHDA, SQIVND (reference sequence). The CDR3 region has the DNA TGTGCCAGTAGGGGACGCGGAACCGGGGAGCTGTTTTTT. Residues: CASRGRGTGELFF.

The rearrangement uses TRBV11-3 and TRBJ1-2; 9 positions match TRBD1. J gave up 7 bases and V 5 bases, and 8 bases lay outside the gene matches. The CDR3 runs to 14 residues. CDR1 and CDR2 from the germline V gene are SGHNT and YENEEA. The CDR3 DNA is TGTGCCAGCAGCCCCAGAGACAGGGGGTCTGGCTACACCTTC. This gives the protein CASSPRDRGSGYTF. Full variable domain (missing parts from reference TRBV11-3 and TRBJ1-2): EAGVVQSPRYKIIEKKQPVAFWCNPISGHNTLYWYLQNLGQGPELLIRYENEEAVDDSQLPKDRFSAERLKGVDSTLKIQPAELGDSAVYLCASSPRDRGSGYTFGSGTRLTVV.

The CDR3 bases are TGCGCCAGCAGCTTAGGGTTAGGCTACGAGCAGTACTTC. It is translated as CASSLGLGYEQYF. V usage is TRBV23-1 and J usage is TRBJ2-7; D unresolved. TRBV23-1 is marked as an open reading frame, function uncertain. The ends were cut back, 6 bases at V and 3 bases at J, with 12 bases in the middle. This CDR3 region has 13 residues.